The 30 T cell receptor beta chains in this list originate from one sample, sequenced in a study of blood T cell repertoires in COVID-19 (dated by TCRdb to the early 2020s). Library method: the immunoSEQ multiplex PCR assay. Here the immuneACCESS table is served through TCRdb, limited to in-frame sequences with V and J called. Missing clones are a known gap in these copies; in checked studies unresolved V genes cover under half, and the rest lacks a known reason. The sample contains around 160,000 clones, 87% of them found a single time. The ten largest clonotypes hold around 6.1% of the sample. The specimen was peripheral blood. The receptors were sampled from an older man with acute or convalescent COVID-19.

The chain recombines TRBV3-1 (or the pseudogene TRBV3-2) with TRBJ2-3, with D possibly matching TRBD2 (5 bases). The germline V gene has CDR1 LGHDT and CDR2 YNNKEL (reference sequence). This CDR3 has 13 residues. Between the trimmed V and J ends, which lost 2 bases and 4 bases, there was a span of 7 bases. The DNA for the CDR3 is TGTGCCAGCAGCCAATTGGAGGCAGATACGCAGTATTTT. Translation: CASSQLEADTQYF.

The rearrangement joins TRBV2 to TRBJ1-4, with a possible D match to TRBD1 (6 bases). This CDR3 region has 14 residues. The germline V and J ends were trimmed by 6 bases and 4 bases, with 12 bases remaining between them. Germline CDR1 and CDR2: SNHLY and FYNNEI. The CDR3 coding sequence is TGTGCCAGCAGAGAACAGGGTATTAATGAAAAACTGTTTTTT. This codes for CASREQGINEKLFF.

This CDR3 reads CASHPIGLAGLTDTQYF. As DNA, the CDR3 is TGTGCCAGCCACCCGATTGGACTAGCGGGACTCACAGATACGCAGTATTTT. The rearrangement uses TRBV19 and TRBJ2-3, with TRBD2 matching 12 bases. This CDR3 has 17 amino acids. Germline V gives CDR1 LNHDA, CDR2 SQIVND (reference sequence). Losses at the gene ends were 9 bases for V and 2 bases for J; bases not matched to a gene: 12.

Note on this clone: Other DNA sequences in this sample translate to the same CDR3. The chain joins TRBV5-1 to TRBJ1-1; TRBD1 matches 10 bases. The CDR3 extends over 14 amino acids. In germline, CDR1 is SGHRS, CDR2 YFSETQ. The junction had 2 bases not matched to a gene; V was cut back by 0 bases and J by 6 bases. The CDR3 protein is CASSLGQGASEAFF. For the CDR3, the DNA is TGCGCCAGCAGCTTGGGACAGGGGGCCTCTGAAGCTTTCTTT.

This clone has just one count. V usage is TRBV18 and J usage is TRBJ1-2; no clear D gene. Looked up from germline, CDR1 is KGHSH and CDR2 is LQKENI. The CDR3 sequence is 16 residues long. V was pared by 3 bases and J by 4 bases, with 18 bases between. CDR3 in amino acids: CASSPFSESRGYGYTF. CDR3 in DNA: TGTGCCAGCTCACCGTTTTCGGAGTCCCGCGGCTATGGCTACACCTTC.

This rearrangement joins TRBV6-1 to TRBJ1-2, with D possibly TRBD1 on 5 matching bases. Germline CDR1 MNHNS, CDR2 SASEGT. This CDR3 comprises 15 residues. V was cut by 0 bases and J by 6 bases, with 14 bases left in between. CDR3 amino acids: CASSEAFGRADGYTF. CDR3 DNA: TGTGCCAGCAGTGAAGCTTTTGGCAGGGCCGATGGCTACACCTTC.

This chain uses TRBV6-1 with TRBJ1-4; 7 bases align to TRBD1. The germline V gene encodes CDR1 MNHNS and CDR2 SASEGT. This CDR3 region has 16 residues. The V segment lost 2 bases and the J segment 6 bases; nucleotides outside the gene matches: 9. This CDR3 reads CASSEIVGGAYEKLFF. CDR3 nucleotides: TGTGCCAGCAGTGAAATAGTAGGGGGCGCTTATGAAAAACTGTTTTTT.

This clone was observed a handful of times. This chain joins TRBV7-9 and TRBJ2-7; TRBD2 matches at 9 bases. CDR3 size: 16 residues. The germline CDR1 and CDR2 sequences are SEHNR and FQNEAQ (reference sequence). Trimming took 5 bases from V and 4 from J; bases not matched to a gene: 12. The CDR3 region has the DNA TGTGCCAGCAGCCCACACCCGACTAGCGGTCCTTACGAGCAGTACTTC. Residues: CASSPHPTSGPYEQYF.

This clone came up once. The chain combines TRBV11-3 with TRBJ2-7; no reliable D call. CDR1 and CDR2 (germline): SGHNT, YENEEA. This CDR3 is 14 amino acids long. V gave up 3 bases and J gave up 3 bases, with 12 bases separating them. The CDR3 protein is CASSFGPEDYEQYF. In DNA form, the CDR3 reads TGTGCCAGCAGCTTTGGTCCAGAAGACTACGAGCAGTACTTC.

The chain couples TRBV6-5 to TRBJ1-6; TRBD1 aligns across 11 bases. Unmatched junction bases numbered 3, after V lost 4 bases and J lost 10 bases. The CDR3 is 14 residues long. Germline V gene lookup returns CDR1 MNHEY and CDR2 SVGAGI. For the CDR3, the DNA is TGTGCCAGCAGTTCAGGACAGGGGGCCTCACCCCTCCACTTT. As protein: CASSSGQGASPLHF.

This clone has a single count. CDR3 residues: CASSRPNYEQYF. The CDR3 bases are TGTGCCAGCAGCCGCCCTAATTACGAGCAGTACTTC. The chain has TRBV4-2 and TRBJ2-7; D not certain. Between the trimmed V and J ends, which lost 4 bases and 4 bases, there was a span of 8 bases. CDR1 is LGHNA and CDR2 is YNFKEQ in the germline V gene. The CDR3 covers 12 residues.

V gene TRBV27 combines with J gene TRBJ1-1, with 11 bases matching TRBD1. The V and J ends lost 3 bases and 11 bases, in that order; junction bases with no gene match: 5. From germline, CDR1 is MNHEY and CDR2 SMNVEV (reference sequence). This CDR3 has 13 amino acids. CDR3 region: CASSFRDRGVAFF. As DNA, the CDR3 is TGTGCCAGCAGTTTCCGGGACAGGGGGGTGGCTTTCTTT.

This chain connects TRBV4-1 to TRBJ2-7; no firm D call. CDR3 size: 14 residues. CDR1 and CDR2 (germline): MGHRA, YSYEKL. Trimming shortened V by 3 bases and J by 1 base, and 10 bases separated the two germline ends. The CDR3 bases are TGCGCCAGCAGCCACCTCTCCGGTTCCTACGAGCAGTACTTC. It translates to CASSHLSGSYEQYF.

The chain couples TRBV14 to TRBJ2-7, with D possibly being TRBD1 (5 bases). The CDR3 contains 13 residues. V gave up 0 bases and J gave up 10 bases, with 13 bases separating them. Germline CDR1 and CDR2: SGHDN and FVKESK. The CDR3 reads CASSQDLADTQYF. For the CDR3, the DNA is TGTGCCAGCAGCCAAGATCTCGCGGACACACAGTACTTC.

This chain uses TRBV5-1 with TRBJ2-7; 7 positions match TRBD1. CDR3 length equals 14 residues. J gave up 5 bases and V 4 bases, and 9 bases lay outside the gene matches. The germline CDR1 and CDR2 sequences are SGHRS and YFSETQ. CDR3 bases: TGCGCCAGCAGCGCCACGGCAGGGGGAAACGAGCAGTACTTC. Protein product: CASSATAGGNEQYF.

DNA for the CDR3: TGTGCCAGCAGCCAAGTCACTGGAACAGGGCGCTACACCTTC. This sequence encodes CASSQVTGTGRYTF. V is TRBV3-1 (or the pseudogene TRBV3-2) and J is TRBJ1-2; a possible D gene is TRBD1 (6 bases). V lost 1 base, J lost 9 bases, and 15 bases lay in between. The germline V gene encodes CDR1 LGHDT and CDR2 YNNKEL (reference sequence). CDR3 length equals 14 residues.

As DNA, the CDR3 is TGCGCCAGCAGCTTGTCTTACGGTCAAGAGACCCAGTACTTC. This codes for CASSLSYGQETQYF. The chain uses TRBV5-1 and TRBJ2-5; D uncertain. The V gene's germline CDR1 is SGHRS and CDR2 YFSETQ. The CDR3 runs to 14 residues. With 1 base removed from V and 2 bases from J, the gap between germline ends came to 9 bases.

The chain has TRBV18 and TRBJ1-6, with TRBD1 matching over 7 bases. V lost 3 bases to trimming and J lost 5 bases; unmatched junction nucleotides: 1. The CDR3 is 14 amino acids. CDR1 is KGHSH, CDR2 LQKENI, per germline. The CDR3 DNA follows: TGTGCCAGCTCACCGGGACAGAATAATTCACCCCTCCACTTT. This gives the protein CASSPGQNNSPLHF.

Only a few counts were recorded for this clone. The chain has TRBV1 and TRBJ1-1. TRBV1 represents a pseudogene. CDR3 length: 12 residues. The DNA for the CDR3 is TGCACCAGCAGCCAGTCTAACACTGAAGCTTTCTTT. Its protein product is CTSSQSNTEAFF.

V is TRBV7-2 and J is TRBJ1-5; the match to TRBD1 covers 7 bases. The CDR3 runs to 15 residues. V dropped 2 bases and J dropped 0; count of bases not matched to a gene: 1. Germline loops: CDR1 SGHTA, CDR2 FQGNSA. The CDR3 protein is CASSLTGVSNQPQHF. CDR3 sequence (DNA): TGTGCCAGCAGCTTAACAGGGGTTAGCAATCAGCCCCAGCATTTT.

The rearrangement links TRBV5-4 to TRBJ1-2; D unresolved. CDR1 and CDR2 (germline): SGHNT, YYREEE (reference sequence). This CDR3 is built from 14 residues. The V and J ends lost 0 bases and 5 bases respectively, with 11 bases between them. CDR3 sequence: CASSLAGMEYGYTF. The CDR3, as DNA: TGTGCCAGCAGCTTGGCGGGGATGGAATATGGCTACACCTTC.

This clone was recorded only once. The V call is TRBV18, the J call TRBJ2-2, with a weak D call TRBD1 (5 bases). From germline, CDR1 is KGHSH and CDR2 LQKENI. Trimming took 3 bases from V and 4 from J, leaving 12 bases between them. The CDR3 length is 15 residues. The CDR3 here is CASSPREISTGELFF. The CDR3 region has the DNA TGTGCCAGCTCACCCAGGGAAATATCCACCGGGGAGCTGTTTTTT.

CDR3 region: CASSSWAIGELFF. DNA of the CDR3: TGTGCCAGCAGTTCCTGGGCGATCGGGGAGCTGTTTTTT. J is TRBJ2-2 and V is TRBV27; D not certain. The germline V and J ends were trimmed by 4 bases and 7 bases, with 10 bases remaining between them. Germline CDR1 MNHEY, CDR2 SMNVEV (reference sequence). This CDR3 is built from 13 residues.

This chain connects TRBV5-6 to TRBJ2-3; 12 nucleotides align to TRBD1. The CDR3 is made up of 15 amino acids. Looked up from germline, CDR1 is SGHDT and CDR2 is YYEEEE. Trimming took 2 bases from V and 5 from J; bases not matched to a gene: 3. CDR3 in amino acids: CASSFGTGGKDTQYF. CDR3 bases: TGTGCCAGCAGCTTCGGGACAGGGGGCAAAGATACGCAGTATTTT.

This CDR3 is CASSIGLAGGNEQYF. The CDR3 nucleotides read TGTGCCAGCAGCATCGGACTAGCGGGAGGAAACGAGCAGTACTTC. The chain uses TRBV21-1 and TRBJ2-7; the D call TRBD2 from the table was never checked on the DNA. TRBV21-1 is termed a pseudogene. The CDR3 contains 15 residues.

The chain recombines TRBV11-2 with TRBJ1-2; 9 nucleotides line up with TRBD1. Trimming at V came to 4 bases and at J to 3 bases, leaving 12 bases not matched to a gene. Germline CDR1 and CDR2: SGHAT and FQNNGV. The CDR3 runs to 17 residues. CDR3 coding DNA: TGTGCCAGCAGCTCTATACGTTACAGGGGGCGCGACTATGGCTACACCTTC. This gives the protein CASSSIRYRGRDYGYTF.

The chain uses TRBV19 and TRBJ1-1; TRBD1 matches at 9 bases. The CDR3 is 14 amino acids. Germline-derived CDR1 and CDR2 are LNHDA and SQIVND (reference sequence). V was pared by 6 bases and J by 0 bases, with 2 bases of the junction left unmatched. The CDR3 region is CASSRDRVNTEAFF. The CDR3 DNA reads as TGTGCCAGTAGCCGGGACAGGGTGAACACTGAAGCTTTCTTT.

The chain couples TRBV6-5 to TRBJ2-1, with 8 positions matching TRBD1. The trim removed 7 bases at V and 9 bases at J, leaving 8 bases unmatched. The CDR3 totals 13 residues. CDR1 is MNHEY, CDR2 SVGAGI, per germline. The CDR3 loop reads CASTYGTGGEQFF. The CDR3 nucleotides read TGTGCCAGCACGTACGGGACAGGCGGTGAGCAGTTCTTC.

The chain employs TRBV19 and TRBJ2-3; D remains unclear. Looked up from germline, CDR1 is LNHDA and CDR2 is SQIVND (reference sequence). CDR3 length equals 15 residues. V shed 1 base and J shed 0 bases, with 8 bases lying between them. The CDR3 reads CASSIGAKSTDTQYF. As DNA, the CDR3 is TGTGCCAGTAGTATAGGGGCTAAGAGCACAGATACGCAGTATTTT.

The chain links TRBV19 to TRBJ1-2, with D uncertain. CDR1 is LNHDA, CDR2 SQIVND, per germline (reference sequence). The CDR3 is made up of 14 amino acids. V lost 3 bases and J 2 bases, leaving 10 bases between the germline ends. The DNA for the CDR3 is TGTGCCAGTAGTATCCCAGGAGGAAACTATGGCTACACCTTC. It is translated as CASSIPGGNYGYTF.